Listed below are T cell receptor beta chains from one sample, sequenced in a study of T cell repertoires in cytomegalovirus infection. Via MiXCR, TCRdb re-called the reads, giving one row per CDR3 protein. Among around 900,000 distinct CDR3 sequences listed, around 29% were seen once. Their antigens remain unidentified. The material was cultured CD8+ T cells from PBMCs, obtained from culture after CMV antigen stimulation. The receptors derive from a human donor in good health (CMV status not recorded). Some clones in this sample may be carry-over from other donors' samples. Both conserved end residues are part of each CDR3. A D gene is named only where the DNA matches it firmly. The size field is filled for only some rows; it gives once, few, many or a size class.

v_call	clone_size	j_call	d_call	cdr3_nt	cdr3_aa
TRBV7-9	many	TRBJ2-1	-	TGTGCCAGCAGCCCAGAGGCCGTTCCGGCCCTCTCTGAGCAGTTCTTC	CASSPEAVPALSEQFF
TRBV4-3	-	TRBJ1-5	-	TGCGCCAGCAGCCAAGCGGTAGGAGTCAATAGCAATCAGCCCCAGCATTTT	CASSQAVGVNSNQPQHF
TRBV6-5	-	TRBJ2-2	TRBD2	TGTGCCAGCAGTTACTCTCTAGCGGGGGGGCTGAACACCGGGGAGCTGTTTTTT	CASSYSLAGGLNTGELFF
TRBV6-6	few	TRBJ2-1	TRBD2	TGTGCCAGCAGGACAACGACTAGCGGGGGGGCAGTCTATGAGCAGTTCTTC	CASRTTTSGGAVYEQFF
TRBV9	-	TRBJ2-1	-	TGTGCCAGCAGCGTAGACACGAAAGAGCAGTTCTTC	CASSVDTKEQFF
TRBV27	-	TRBJ2-2	-	TGTGCCAGCAGTCCCCGGACTGCCGACACCGGGGAGCTGTTTTTT	CASSPRTADTGELFF
TRBV9	-	TRBJ2-2	TRBD2	TGTGCCAGCAGCGCCCCCACTAGCGGGGGCTCGAACACCGGGGAGCTGTTTTTT	CASSAPTSGGSNTGELFF
TRBV4-1	-	TRBJ1-5	-	TGCGCCAGCAGCCAAGTTATACGGGGAGGTCAGCCCCAGCATTTT	CASSQVIRGGQPQHF
TRBV12-3/TRBV12-4	-	TRBJ2-1	-	TGTGCCAGCAGCCCCCAGGGTACCTCCTACAATGAGCAGTTCTTC	CASSPQGTSYNEQFF
TRBV4-2	-	TRBJ1-2	TRBD1	TGTGCCAGCAGCCAAGCGGTCTTGGACAGGGCCGGTGGCTACACCTTC	CASSQAVLDRAGGYTF
TRBV7-6	few	TRBJ2-5	TRBD2	TGTGCCAGCAGCTTAGACGGACTAGGAGGAGAGACCCAGTACTTC	CASSLDGLGGETQYF
TRBV6-2/TRBV6-3	-	TRBJ2-1	-	TGTGCCAGCAGTTACTCGAAGTCAGGGGCCATCTACAATGAGCAGTTCTTC	CASSYSKSGAIYNEQFF
TRBV5-1	-	TRBJ2-2	TRBD1	TGCGCCAGCAGCACACCCTACAGGGGCACCGGGGAGCTGTTTTTT	CASSTPYRGTGELFF
TRBV11-1	-	TRBJ2-7	-	TGTGCCAGCAGCATCGAAGCCGGGACAAGGAACTCCTACGAGCAGTACTTC	CASSIEAGTRNSYEQYF
TRBV6-6	-	TRBJ2-7	-	TGTGTCAGCAGTCAGGGTCCCTACGCGAACGAGCAGTACTTC	CVSSQGPYANEQYF
TRBV7-2	many	TRBJ1-6	-	TGTGCCAGCAGCCCATCTGGGTCCTATAATTCACCCCTCCACTTT	CASSPSGSYNSPLHF
TRBV27	few	TRBJ2-2	-	TGTGCCAGCAGTTTATCGGTCGACTGGATAAACACCGGGGAGCTGTTTTTT	CASSLSVDWINTGELFF
TRBV7-6	-	TRBJ2-1	-	TGTGCCAGCAGCTCAGGGACATTTACCTACAATGAGCAGTTCTTC	CASSSGTFTYNEQFF
TRBV5-1	-	TRBJ2-2	TRBD2	TGCACCAGCAGCCTGACTAGCGGGGGCTTGAACACCGGGGAGCTGTTTTTT	CTSSLTSGGLNTGELFF
TRBV7-2	-	TRBJ1-4	-	TGTGCCAGCAGCTTATCCCCTCCAGGGATAACTAATGAAAATCTGTTTTTT	CASSLSPPGITNENLFF
TRBV12-5	-	TRBJ1-3	-	TGTGCTAGTGGTTCCGACCCGACCGCCATATATTTT	CASGSDPTAIYF
TRBV29-1	once	TRBJ1-2	-	TGCAGCGTCCCCTGGGGTGATGGCTACACCTTC	CSVPWGDGYTF
TRBV5-8	few	TRBJ1-5	-	TGTGCCCACGGGGGGCTTGCCAATCAGCCCCAGCATTTT	CAHGGLANQPQHF
TRBV6-5	-	TRBJ2-3	TRBD2	TGTGCCAGCAGTTACAGGGGCGGGGGGGCTTTGTTCCTTGCTAGCACAGATACGCAGTATTTT	CASSYRGGGALFLASTDTQYF
TRBV2	-	TRBJ2-7	-	TGTGCCAGCACGGGGAGAGAGCAGTACTTC	CASTGREQYF
TRBV6-5	-	TRBJ1-4	TRBD1	TGTGCCAGCAGCCTCCTCGGACAGGCAACTAATGAAAAACTGTTTTTT	CASSLLGQATNEKLFF
TRBV5-5	-	TRBJ1-1	TRBD1	TGTGCCAGCAGCTCGGGACAGGTCCCCACTGAAGCTTTCTTT	CASSSGQVPTEAFF
TRBV9	-	TRBJ1-3	TRBD1	TGTGCCAGCAGCGCCTTACAGGGGCCTGAGAACACCATATATTTT	CASSALQGPENTIYF
TRBV7-8	many	TRBJ1-2	-	TGTGCCAGCAGCCTGACGACAGGCGCGGAGGGCTACACCTTC	CASSLTTGAEGYTF
TRBV10-3	-	TRBJ2-7	TRBD1	TGTGCCATCACGACAGGGCAGACTTACGAGCAGTACTTC	CAITTGQTYEQYF
TRBV27	-	TRBJ1-1	TRBD1	TGTGCCAGCAGTTTAATAGGGACAGGGATGCAAGAAGCTTTCTTT	CASSLIGTGMQEAFF
TRBV7-6	many	TRBJ2-3	TRBD2	TGTGCCAGCAGCCTCCGACTAGCGGGGGGGGAAACAGATACGCAGTATTTT	CASSLRLAGGETDTQYF
TRBV7-6	many	TRBJ2-3	-	TGTGCCAGCAGCAAAGACCACACAGATACGCAGTATTTT	CASSKDHTDTQYF
TRBV3-1	-	TRBJ2-5	-	TGTGCCAGCAGCCTTCCAGCGGGCCCCCAAGAGACCCAGTACTTC	CASSLPAGPQETQYF
TRBV6-6	many	TRBJ2-3	TRBD1	TGTGCCAGCAGTTACAGTCCGGGACAGGGAGAAGATACGCAGTATTTT	CASSYSPGQGEDTQYF
TRBV6-2/TRBV6-3	-	TRBJ1-5	-	TGTGCCAGCAGTTACCACGGGTATAGCAATCAGCCCCAGCATTTT	CASSYHGYSNQPQHF
TRBV4-1	few	TRBJ1-4	-	TGCGCCAGCAGCCCAAATCCAGACTATTTTGAAAAACTGTTTTTT	CASSPNPDYFEKLFF
TRBV12-3/TRBV12-4	-	TRBJ1-3	-	TGTGCCAGCAGGGGCGGTCACTCTGGAAACACCATATATTTT	CASRGGHSGNTIYF
TRBV6-2/TRBV6-3	few	TRBJ1-1	-	TGTGCCAGCAGTTCCTCTCTATTGGACAGGAACACTGAAGCTTTCTTT	CASSSSLLDRNTEAFF
TRBV6-1	few	TRBJ1-3	TRBD1	TGTGCCAGCAGACCGGGACAGGGGGTTTATTCTGGAAACACCATATATTTT	CASRPGQGVYSGNTIYF
TRBV6-5	-	TRBJ2-2	-	TGTGCCAGCAGTCACTCGGACGGAGTTCCCGGGGAGCTGTTTTTT	CASSHSDGVPGELFF
TRBV7-2	many	TRBJ2-5	-	TGTGCCAGCAGCTTAATCACTAGCCCCCAAGAGACCCAGTACTTC	CASSLITSPQETQYF
TRBV2	-	TRBJ1-1	-	TGTGCCAGCAGTGAATGGCAAACTGAAGCTTTCTTT	CASSEWQTEAFF
TRBV12-3/TRBV12-4	-	TRBJ2-7	-	TGTGCCAGCGGGGGTTTCTTTGAGCAGTACTTC	CASGGFFEQYF
TRBV7-9	-	TRBJ2-3	-	TGTGCCAGCAGGCCCGGCAGGGGAACAGATACGCAGTATTTT	CASRPGRGTDTQYF
TRBV12-3/TRBV12-4	-	TRBJ2-7	-	TGTGCCAGCAGAGCCCCGGGACGAAGAGTCGAATACGAGCAGTACTTC	CASRAPGRRVEYEQYF
TRBV24-1	-	TRBJ2-1	TRBD2	TGTGCCACCAGTGATTTACGACTAGCGGCCTACAATGAGCAGTTCTTC	CATSDLRLAAYNEQFF
TRBV6-1	-	TRBJ1-1	-	TGTGCCAGCAGTTGGGGACATTTGGGGGACACTGAAGCTTTCTTT	CASSWGHLGDTEAFF
TRBV4-3	-	TRBJ2-2	-	TGCGCCAGCAGCCAAGATCCTTTCGACTTCTCGGAGCTGTTTTTT	CASSQDPFDFSELFF
TRBV12-3/TRBV12-4	-	TRBJ2-5	-	TGTGCCAGCAGTTCCACCCTCGGGGAAGAGACCCAGTACTTC	CASSSTLGEETQYF
TRBV6-1	many	TRBJ1-1	TRBD1	TGTGCCAGCACCCCGGACAGGGGTATCCCTGAAGCTTTCTTT	CASTPDRGIPEAFF
TRBV10-3	few	TRBJ1-1	-	TGTGCCATCAGTGAGTCGCGGGCAGCGAACACTGAAGCTTTCTTT	CAISESRAANTEAFF
TRBV7-6	few	TRBJ2-1	-	TGTGCCAGCAGCTTAGGGGTCGGGAGTTCCTACAATGAGCAGTTCTTC	CASSLGVGSSYNEQFF
TRBV5-5	few	TRBJ2-5	-	TGTGCCAGCAGCTGGGGAGGCGGGTCCTCGCAAGAGACCCAGTACTTC	CASSWGGGSSQETQYF
TRBV12-5	many	TRBJ2-1	-	TGTGCTAGTGGTTTGGTACGCGGGGAGGCTTATTTGGATGAGCAGTTCTTC	CASGLVRGEAYLDEQFF
TRBV2	-	TRBJ2-3	-	TGTGCCAGCGGACCCCGAAGCACAGATACGCAGTATTTT	CASGPRSTDTQYF
TRBV12-3/TRBV12-4	few	TRBJ2-3	TRBD1	TGTGCCAGCAGTTCGGGACAGGCTTACACAGATACGCAGTATTTT	CASSSGQAYTDTQYF
TRBV12-3/TRBV12-4	few	TRBJ2-5	-	TGTGCCAGCAGTTCCGGACATGGGCAAGAGACCCAGTACTTC	CASSSGHGQETQYF
TRBV6-2/TRBV6-3	-	TRBJ1-2	-	TGTGCCAGCAGTACTTGGACGACAGTCCCAGGCCTCTATGGCTACACCTTC	CASSTWTTVPGLYGYTF